These 22 T cell receptor beta chains originate from one sample sequenced in a study of cytomegalovirus exposure and HLA in healthy donors. The PCR made use of 60 Vbeta and 13 Jbeta primers. Sequencing was performed with immunoSEQ multiplex PCR; in TCRdb, only in-frame clones are kept and a portion is missing. Of roughly 99,000 clones listed, around two thirds are singletons. The specimen sequenced was PBMCs. The receptors shown here come from a male donor in good health and CMV-seronegative.

This clone was observed a few times. The V and J genes are TRBV5-6 and TRBJ2-3, with D maybe TRBD1 (5 bases). Germline CDR1 and CDR2: SGHDT and YYEEEE. There are 16 residues in the CDR3. The germline V and J ends were trimmed by 1 base and 2 bases, with 14 bases remaining between them. CDR3 nucleotides: TGTGCCAGCAGCTTGAGGGGTGTGGGGAACACAGATACGCAGTATTTT. Amino acid sequence: CASSLRGVGNTDTQYF.

This chain joins TRBV9 and TRBJ2-2; 9 bases align to TRBD1. This CDR3 comprises 15 residues. The germline gives CDR1 SGDLS, CDR2 YYNGEE. The J segment lost 3 bases and the V segment lost 3 bases, leaving 3 bases of the junction unmatched. The CDR3 spells CASSDWTGDTGELFF. CDR3 nucleotides: TGTGCCAGCAGCGACTGGACAGGGGACACCGGGGAGCTGTTTTTT.

V and J are TRBV2 and TRBJ1-4; D not resolved. Trimming took off 7 bases at V and 11 bases at J, with 14 bases between the two ends. The CDR3 runs to 12 residues. Germline V gene lookup returns CDR1 SNHLY and CDR2 FYNNEI. CDR3 in DNA: TGTGCCAGCATTGAGGGCCGGAGGAAACTGTTTTTT. Translating it yields CASIEGRRKLFF.

The chain is built from TRBV5-1 and TRBJ2-3; a weak D match, TRBD1 (6 bases). Germline V gene sequence: CDR1 SGHRS, CDR2 YFSETQ. V gave up 4 bases and J gave up 1 base, with 13 bases separating them. The CDR3 totals 15 residues. The CDR3 DNA is TGCGCCAGCAGCCCTGGACAGTTGGGCACAGATACGCAGTATTTT. Translated: CASSPGQLGTDTQYF.

This clone was recorded a few times. The V gene is TRBV29-1, the J gene TRBJ1-2, with a weak D call TRBD1 (6 bases). The V end lost 3 bases, the J end lost 8 bases, and 13 bases lay between the germline ends. The CDR3 totals 12 residues. Germline V gene sequence: CDR1 SQVTM, CDR2 ANQGSEA. The CDR3 DNA reads TGCAGCGTTGACACAGGGCCGGGAGGCTACACCTTC. It encodes CSVDTGPGGYTF. Supplemented by reference TRBV29-1 and TRBJ1-2, the full variable domain reads SAVISQKPSRDICQRGTSLTIQCQVDSQVTMMFWYRQQPGQSLTLIATANQGSEATYESGFVIDKFPISRPNLTFSTLTVSNMSPEDSSIYLCSVDTGPGGYTFGSGTRLTVV.

V usage is TRBV18 and J usage is TRBJ1-2; a weak D match, TRBD1 (5 bases). The CDR3 sequence is 13 residues long. The V end lost 3 bases, the J end lost 5 bases, and 10 bases lay between the germline ends. Looked up from germline, CDR1 is KGHSH and CDR2 is LQKENI. CDR3 sequence: CASSPSGGYGYTF. The DNA for the CDR3 is TGTGCCAGCTCACCTTCCGGGGGGTATGGCTACACCTTC. Full variable domain (rest looked up from reference TRBV18 and TRBJ1-2): NAGVMQNPRHLVRRRGQEARLRCSPMKGHSHVYWYRQLPEEGLKFMVYLQKENIIDESGMPKERFSAEFPKEGPSILRIQQVVRGDSAAYFCASSPSGGYGYTFGSGTRLTVV.

The J gene is TRBJ1-6, the V gene TRBV30; D unclear. The length of the CDR3 is 16 residues. Between the trimmed V and J ends, which lost 5 bases and 6 bases, there was a span of 20 bases. CDR1 is GTSNPN, CDR2 SVGIG, per germline (reference sequence). CDR3 sequence reads: CAWSRPTGLGNSPLHF. The DNA of the CDR3 is TGTGCCTGGTCCCGTCCGACGGGGTTGGGTAATTCACCCCTCCACTTT.

This chain links TRBV5-6 with TRBJ2-2; unclear D gene. Per the germline V gene, CDR1 is SGHDT and CDR2 is YYEEEE. V was clipped by 0 bases and J by 3 bases, with 3 bases between them. CDR3 length: 13 amino acids. CDR3 protein: CASSLADTGELFF. CDR3 in DNA: TGTGCCAGCAGCTTGGCCGACACCGGGGAGCTGTTTTTT.

This clone was detected only a few times. The V gene is TRBV18, the J gene TRBJ1-2; D gene ambiguous. CDR3 length equals 17 residues. Germline V gene lookup returns CDR1 KGHSH and CDR2 LQKENI. The ends were cut back, 4 bases at V and 1 base at J, with 19 bases in the middle. CDR3 loop: CASSLTPQSADNYGYTF. DNA of the CDR3: TGTGCCAGCTCACTGACTCCCCAATCCGCGGATAACTATGGCTACACCTTC.

This clone was seen more than once but under ten times. Other nucleotide sequences in the sample specify the same CDR3. DNA of the CDR3: TGTGCCAGCAGCGGACCCCCGGGACTAGCGATCTACGAGCAGTACTTC. Its protein is CASSGPPGLAIYEQYF. V is TRBV7-9 and J is TRBJ2-7, with 10 positions matching TRBD2. Trimming removed 5 bases from V and 3 bases from J; junction bases left unmatched: 10. Germline V CDR1 and CDR2: SEHNR, FQNEAQ (reference sequence). This CDR3 comprises 16 residues.

This chain joins TRBV29-1 and TRBJ1-4; TRBD1 matches at 8 bases. V lost 7 bases, J lost 0 bases, and 13 bases stayed unmatched. The CDR3 contains 17 residues. CDR1 and CDR2 from the germline V gene are SQVTM and ANQGSEA. This chain's CDR3 is CSAQGQGVKTTNEKLFF. In nucleotides, the CDR3 is TGCAGCGCCCAAGGACAGGGAGTTAAGACAACTAATGAAAAACTGTTTTTT.

The chain uses TRBV7-2 and TRBJ1-1; D perhaps matches TRBD1 (5 bases). The V end was cut by 2 bases, the J end by 4 bases, with 14 bases between. This CDR3 has 15 residues. Germline V CDR1 and CDR2: SGHTA, FQGNSA. CDR3 region: CASSLSLGGSTEAFF. Here the CDR3 DNA reads TGTGCCAGCAGCTTAAGCCTTGGGGGGTCCACTGAAGCTTTCTTT. Full variable domain (remainder filled in from reference TRBV7-2 and TRBJ1-1): GAGVSQSPSNKVTEKGKDVELRCDPISGHTALYWYRQSLGQGLEFLIYFQGNSAPDKSGLPSDRFSAERTGGSVSTLTIQRTQQEDSAVYLCASSLSLGGSTEAFFGQGTRLTVV.

On this clone: Other DNA sequences in this specimen translate into the identical CDR3. The chain has TRBV28 and TRBJ2-7, with a possible D match to TRBD1 (5 bases). This CDR3 comprises 12 residues. Germline V gene data show CDR1 as MDHEN and CDR2 as SYDVKM. Deletions cut 3 bases from V and 3 bases from J, with 6 bases between. In DNA, the CDR3 is TGTGCCAGCAGTTTTCAGGGCTACGAGCAGTACTTC. The encoded protein is CASSFQGYEQYF.

The V and J genes are TRBV27 and TRBJ2-2; no clear D gene. V gave up 6 bases and J gave up 0 bases, with 8 bases separating them. CDR1 is MNHEY and CDR2 is SMNVEV in the germline V gene (reference sequence). There are 14 residues in the CDR3. Written as DNA, the CDR3 is TGTGCCAGCAGGTTTACAGCGAACACCGGGGAGCTGTTTTTT. Translated: CASRFTANTGELFF.

The V gene is TRBV7-9, the J gene TRBJ2-5, with TRBD2 matching 14 bases. The CDR3 contains 17 residues. In germline, CDR1 is SEHNR, CDR2 FQNEAQ (reference sequence). The V gene end was trimmed by 3 bases and the J gene end by 5 bases; junction bases not matched to a gene: 8. The DNA of the CDR3 is TGTGCCAGCAGCTTGTGGACTAGCGGGAGGAAGGGGGAGACCCAGTACTTC. This sequence encodes CASSLWTSGRKGETQYF.

In this sample, this clone turned up a few times. The chain links TRBV5-1 to TRBJ2-1, with D uncertain. The CDR3 spans 15 residues. The V gene lost 4 bases and the J gene lost 5 bases, with 16 bases spanning the gap. The V gene's germline CDR1 is SGHRS and CDR2 YFSETQ. Written as DNA, the CDR3 is TGCGCCAGCAGCCCGCGTAGGAGTGGTAACAATGAGCAGTTCTTC. As protein: CASSPRRSGNNEQFF. Using reference TRBV5-1 and TRBJ2-1 for the parts outside the CDR3, the full variable domain is KAGVTQTPRYLIKTRGQQVTLSCSPISGHRSVSWYQQTPGQGLQFLFEYFSETQRNKGNFPGRFSGRQFSNSRSEMNVSTLELGDSALYLCASSPRRSGNNEQFFGPGTRLTVL.

The J gene is TRBJ1-1, the V gene TRBV5-6, with 7 positions matching TRBD1. The CDR3 is made up of 15 amino acids. CDR1 is SGHDT and CDR2 is YYEEEE in the germline V gene. V was pared by 2 bases and J by 0 bases, with 4 bases of the junction left unmatched. Here the CDR3 DNA reads TGTGCCAGCAGCTTTGGGACAGTTATGAACACTGAAGCTTTCTTT. Amino acids: CASSFGTVMNTEAFF.

V usage is TRBV6-5 and J usage is TRBJ2-7; D remains unclear. Trimming took off 0 bases at V and 2 bases at J, with 11 bases between the two ends. Germline loops: CDR1 MNHEY, CDR2 SVGAGI. The CDR3 spans 15 residues. The CDR3 loop reads CASSYSTDTAYEQYF. The CDR3 DNA sequence: TGTGCCAGCAGTTACTCGACCGATACAGCCTACGAGCAGTACTTC.

This clone showed up just a few times. The V call is TRBV5-1, the J call TRBJ2-1; D remains ambiguous. Trimming removed 4 bases from V and 15 bases from J, with 20 bases in between. Germline CDR1 is SGHRS and CDR2 is YFSETQ. CDR3 length: 13 residues. The CDR3 coding sequence is TGCGCCAGCAGCGTGGAACCCTCTACGATACGGTTCTTC. Protein: CASSVEPSTIRFF.

CDR3 region: CATQSGTQPGPQHF. CDR3 nucleotides: TGTGCCACCCAATCCGGGACTCAACCAGGGCCCCAGCATTTT. The chain recombines TRBV6-5 with TRBJ1-5, with D perhaps matching TRBD1 (5 bases). V lost 10 bases to trimming and J lost 9 bases, with 22 bases between them. Per the germline V gene, CDR1 is MNHEY and CDR2 is SVGAGI. The CDR3 is made up of 14 amino acids.

V gene TRBV2 combines with J gene TRBJ2-5; maybe TRBD1 (5 bases). Trimming took off 0 bases at V and 2 bases at J, with 13 bases between the two ends. This CDR3 region has 16 residues. Germline CDR1 is SNHLY and CDR2 is FYNNEI. This CDR3 reads CASSEAPGISQETQYF. Written as DNA, the CDR3 is TGTGCCAGCAGTGAAGCGCCAGGGATTTCACAAGAGACCCAGTACTTC. Complete variable domain (other parts from reference TRBV2 and TRBJ2-5): EPEVTQTPSHQVTQMGQEVILRCVPISNHLYFYWYRQILGQKVEFLVSFYNNEISEKSEIFDDQFSVERPDGSNFTLKIRSTKLEDSAMYFCASSEAPGISQETQYFGPGTRLLVL.

This chain joins TRBV6-1 and TRBJ2-6; tentatively, D is TRBD2 (5 bases). Germline lookup yields CDR1 MNHNS and CDR2 SASEGT. The CDR3 runs to 14 residues. The ends were cut back, 6 bases at V and 0 bases at J, with 6 bases in the middle. CDR3 in DNA: TGTGCCAGCAGCGGGGACTCTGGGGCCAACGTCCTGACTTTC. Amino acids: CASSGDSGANVLTF.